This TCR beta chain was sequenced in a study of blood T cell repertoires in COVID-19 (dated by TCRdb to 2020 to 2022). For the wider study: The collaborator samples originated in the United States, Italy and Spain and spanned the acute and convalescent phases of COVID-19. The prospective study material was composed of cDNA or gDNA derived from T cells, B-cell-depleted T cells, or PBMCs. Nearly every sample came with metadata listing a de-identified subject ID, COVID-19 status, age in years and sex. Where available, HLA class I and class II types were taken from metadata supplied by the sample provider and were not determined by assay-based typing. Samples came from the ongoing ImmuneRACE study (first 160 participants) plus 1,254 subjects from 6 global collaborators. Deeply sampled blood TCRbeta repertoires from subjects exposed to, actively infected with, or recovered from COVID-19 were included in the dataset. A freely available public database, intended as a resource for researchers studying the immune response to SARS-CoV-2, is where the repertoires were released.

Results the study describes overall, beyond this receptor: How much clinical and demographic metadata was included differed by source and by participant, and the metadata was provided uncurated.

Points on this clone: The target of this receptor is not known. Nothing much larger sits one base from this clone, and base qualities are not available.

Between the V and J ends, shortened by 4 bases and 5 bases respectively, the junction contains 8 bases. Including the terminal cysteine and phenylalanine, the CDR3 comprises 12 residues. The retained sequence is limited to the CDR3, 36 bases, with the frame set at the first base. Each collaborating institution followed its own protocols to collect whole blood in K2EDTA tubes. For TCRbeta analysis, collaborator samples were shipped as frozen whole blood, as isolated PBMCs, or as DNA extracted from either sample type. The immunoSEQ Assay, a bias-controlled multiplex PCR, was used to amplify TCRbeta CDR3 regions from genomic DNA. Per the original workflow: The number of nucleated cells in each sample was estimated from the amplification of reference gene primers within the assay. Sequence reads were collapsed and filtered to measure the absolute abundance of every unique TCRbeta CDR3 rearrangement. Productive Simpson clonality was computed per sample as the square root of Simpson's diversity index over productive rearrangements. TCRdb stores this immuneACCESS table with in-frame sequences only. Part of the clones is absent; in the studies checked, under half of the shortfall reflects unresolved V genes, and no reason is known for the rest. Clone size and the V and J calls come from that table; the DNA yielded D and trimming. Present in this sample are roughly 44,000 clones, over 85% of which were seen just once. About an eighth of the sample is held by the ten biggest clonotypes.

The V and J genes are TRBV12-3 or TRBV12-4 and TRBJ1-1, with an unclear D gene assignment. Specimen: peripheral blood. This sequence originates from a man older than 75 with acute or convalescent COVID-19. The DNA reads TGTGCCAGCAGTTGGGCAAGTACTGAAGCTTTCTTT. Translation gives CASSWASTEAFF.